The 28 T cell receptor beta chains presented below share a single source sample, sequenced in a study of T cell responses to AZD1222 COVID-19 vaccine. Method: immunoSEQ multiplex PCR; TCRdb's copy keeps in-frame clones and lacks some. The profile shows around 150,000 clones, approximately 90% of them singletons. The sequencing here drew on peripheral blood, taken on day 0 of AZD1222 vaccination. These receptors were taken from an adult in good health.

A single count supports this clone. This chain uses TRBV11-3 with TRBJ2-7; possibly TRBD1 for D (6 bases). The CDR3 contains 13 residues. Per germline, CDR1 SGHNT and CDR2 YENEEA. Trimming pared 2 bases from V and 1 base from J, leaving 6 bases between. CDR3 loop: CASSLQGSYEQYF. In DNA, the CDR3 is TGTGCCAGCAGCTTACAGGGGTCCTACGAGCAGTACTTC.

The count of this clone is one. The genes are TRBV7-2 and TRBJ2-7; tentatively, D is TRBD1 (6 bases). The CDR3 loop spans 15 amino acids. Trimming stripped 2 bases from V and 4 bases from J, with 15 bases between. Germline-derived CDR1 and CDR2 are SGHTA and FQGNSA. The CDR3 coding sequence is TGTGCCAGCAGCTTAATTGGCAGGGGCTCGTACGAGCAGTACTTC. As protein: CASSLIGRGSYEQYF.

The chain has TRBV5-6 and TRBJ2-7, with TRBD1 identical over 8 bases. The CDR3 extends over 12 amino acids. Germline CDR1 SGHDT, CDR2 YYEEEE. Trimming cost V 2 bases and J 12 bases; bases outside gene matches: 7. The CDR3 here is CASSFLDRALYF. CDR3 bases: TGTGCCAGCAGCTTCCTGGACAGGGCCCTGTACTTC.

This clone was counted a single time. V gene TRBV12-3 or TRBV12-4 combines with J gene TRBJ1-6; possibly TRBD1 for D (6 bases). Trimming removed 5 bases from V and 7 bases from J, with 6 bases in between. The CDR3 has 12 amino acids. CDR3 protein: CASSQGNSPLHF. The CDR3, as DNA: TGTGCCAGCAGTCAGGGGAATTCACCCCTCCACTTT.

This chain connects TRBV6-2 or TRBV6-3 to TRBJ1-5; TRBD1 might be the D (6 bases). V was clipped by 2 bases and J by 7 bases, with 15 bases between them. The CDR3 extends over 15 amino acids. Germline loops: CDR1 MNHEY, CDR2 SVGEGT. CDR3 residues: CASSYRGGFGQPQHF. In DNA form, the CDR3 reads TGTGCCAGCAGTTACCGGGGGGGCTTTGGGCAGCCCCAGCATTTT.

V usage is TRBV18 and J usage is TRBJ1-2; D call uncertain. V was cut by 5 bases and J by 2 bases, with 12 bases left in between. The germline V gene has CDR1 KGHSH and CDR2 LQKENI. The CDR3 extends over 14 amino acids. CDR3 loop: CASSDIVPNYGYTF. The DNA for the CDR3 is TGTGCCAGCTCAGATATAGTACCAAACTATGGCTACACCTTC.

In DNA form, the CDR3 reads TGTGCCACCAGCAGAGATCTCATTGTCGAGGGGGCCACTGAAGCTTTCTTT. Residues: CATSRDLIVEGATEAFF. V and J are TRBV15 and TRBJ1-1, with 7 bases that match TRBD1. This CDR3 comprises 17 residues. J was trimmed by 4 bases and V by 0 bases; bases with no gene match: 11. The germline V gene has CDR1 LNHNV and CDR2 YYDKDF (reference sequence).

V gene TRBV19 combines with J gene TRBJ1-5; D might be TRBD1 (6 bases). The length of the CDR3 is 15 residues. CDR1 is LNHDA, CDR2 SQIVND, per germline (reference sequence). V was cut by 3 bases and J by 6 bases, with 15 bases left in between. DNA for the CDR3: TGTGCCAGTAGTATGGTGGGGGCGCGTAGTCAGCCCCAGCATTTT. Translating gives CASSMVGARSQPQHF.

As to this clone: Other nucleotide sequences from this sample produce the same CDR3. The chain recombines TRBV6-5 with TRBJ1-1; D is unresolved. This CDR3 contains 14 residues. Trimming left V 0 bases short and J 0 bases short, with 5 bases between. The germline gives CDR1 MNHEY, CDR2 SVGAGI. The CDR3 sequence is CASSYSSLNTEAFF. The CDR3 coding sequence is TGTGCCAGCAGTTACTCGAGTCTGAACACTGAAGCTTTCTTT.

The chain joins TRBV30 to TRBJ1-2; D is possibly TRBD1 (6 bases). The V end was cut by 4 bases, the J end by 7 bases, with 19 bases between. This CDR3 contains 14 residues. Per germline, CDR1 GTSNPN and CDR2 SVGIG (reference sequence). CDR3 region: CAWTWSWSGVGYTF. CDR3 coding DNA: TGTGCCTGGACCTGGAGTTGGTCAGGGGTTGGCTACACCTTC.

In this sample, this clone turned up a few times. This sequence joins TRBV6-5 and TRBJ1-1; possible D gene TRBD1, 5 bases. V shed 5 bases and J shed 5 bases, with 15 bases lying between them. This CDR3 spans 14 amino acids. Germline V CDR1 and CDR2: MNHEY, SVGAGI. The CDR3 sequence: CASSTSGGKTEAFF. CDR3 DNA: TGTGCCAGCAGTACCTCGGGGGGAAAGACTGAAGCTTTCTTT.

The chain couples TRBV6-5 to TRBJ2-3; D might be TRBD1 (7 bases). V lost 4 bases and J 4 bases, leaving 18 bases between the germline ends. The germline gives CDR1 MNHEY, CDR2 SVGAGI. The CDR3 covers 16 residues. In nucleotides, the CDR3 is TGTGCCAGCAGTTTTCCAGTTCAGGGGGGAGCAGATACGCAGTATTTT. This translates into CASSFPVQGGADTQYF.

In the case of this clone: The junction does not match germline at one end; this may be a read error. This chain uses TRBV6-5 with TRBJ1-1; D might be TRBD1 (6 bases). This CDR3 has 14 amino acids. In germline, CDR1 is MNHEY, CDR2 SVGAGI. For the CDR3, the DNA is TGTGCCAGCAGTCCACAGGGTGTGAAGACTGAAGCTTTCTTT. Its translation: CASSPQGVKTEAFF.

The chain employs TRBV28 and TRBJ1-2; 8 bases line up with TRBD1. The CDR3 extends over 15 amino acids. Germline V gene lookup returns CDR1 MDHEN and CDR2 SYDVKM. Trimming cost V 3 bases and J 2 bases; bases outside gene matches: 5. For the CDR3, the DNA is TGTGCCAGCAGTTTTGCAGGGGGCGGCAACTATGGCTACACCTTC. Protein product: CASSFAGGGNYGYTF.

The chain recombines TRBV5-1 with TRBJ2-5; 8 nucleotides line up with TRBD2. This CDR3 region has 17 residues. Looked up from germline, CDR1 is SGHRS and CDR2 is YFSETQ. J lost 5 bases, V lost 0 bases, and 12 bases had no gene match. The CDR3 is CASSLDPSGSLRETQYF. DNA for the CDR3: TGCGCCAGCAGCTTGGATCCCAGCGGGAGTCTGAGGGAGACCCAGTACTTC.

The chain combines TRBV27 with TRBJ2-1; tentatively, D is TRBD2 (5 bases). CDR3 length: 16 amino acids. Trimming removed 4 bases at V and 4 bases at J, with 17 bases between. The germline gives CDR1 MNHEY, CDR2 SMNVEV (reference sequence). Here the CDR3 DNA reads TGTGCCAGCAGTTCCCACGGCGGGCCTGTTTACAATGAGCAGTTCTTC. Translated, it gives CASSSHGGPVYNEQFF.

The gene calls are TRBV5-1 and TRBJ1-1; a possible D gene is TRBD1 (6 bases). CDR1 SGHRS and CDR2 YFSETQ come from the germline V gene. This CDR3 comprises 13 residues. The V and J ends lost 0 bases and 9 bases respectively, with 12 bases between them. CDR3 in DNA: TGCGCCAGCAGCTTGGATAGGGGGTCTCAAGCTTTCTTT. It specifies CASSLDRGSQAFF.

This chain links TRBV7-9 with TRBJ2-7, with D perhaps assigned TRBD1 or TRBD2 (5 bases each). Trimming left V 3 bases short and J 6 bases short, with 12 bases between. Germline CDR1 and CDR2: SEHNR and FQNEAQ (reference sequence). CDR3 length: 13 amino acids. DNA of the CDR3: TGTGCCAGCAGCTTCTCCGGGGCGGGCGAGCAGTACTTC. Protein sequence: CASSFSGAGEQYF.

The rearrangement uses TRBV6-4 and TRBJ1-6; no reliable D call. The CDR3 covers 12 residues. The germline gives CDR1 MRHNA, CDR2 SNTAGT. The V and J ends lost 6 bases and 9 bases respectively, with 9 bases between them. In DNA form, the CDR3 reads TGTGCCAGCAGGGACGGAACTTCACCCCTCCACTTT. This gives the protein CASRDGTSPLHF.

This chain joins TRBV7-8 and TRBJ2-5, with 12 bases identical to TRBD2. After removal of 5 bases from V and 5 bases from J, the junction contained 9 bases not matched to a gene. The CDR3 sequence is 16 residues long. Germline V gives CDR1 SGHVS, CDR2 FQNEAQ. DNA for the CDR3: TGTGCCAGCAGCCCGGTGACTAGCGGGGGCGGGGAGACCCAGTACTTC. The encoded protein is CASSPVTSGGGETQYF.

The chain recombines TRBV15 with TRBJ2-5; the D is unclear. This CDR3 has 16 residues. V was trimmed by 0 bases and J by 9 bases, leaving 20 bases between them. Germline lookup yields CDR1 LNHNV and CDR2 YYDKDF (reference sequence). For the CDR3, the DNA is TGTGCCACCAGCAGAGAAGCTTCAGGACGGCCTCGGGCCCAGTACTTC. Protein sequence: CATSREASGRPRAQYF. The whole variable domain, filled in from reference TRBV15 and TRBJ2-5, reads DAMVIQNPRYQVTQFGKPVTLSCSQTLNHNVMYWYQQKSSQAPKLLFHYYDKDFNNEADTPDNFQSRRPNTSFCFLDIRSPGLGDTAMYLCATSREASGRPRAQYFGPGTRLLVL.

The V gene is TRBV7-9, the J gene TRBJ2-2, with no clear D. V lost 1 base, J lost 6 bases, and 3 bases lay in between. This CDR3 region has 12 residues. Looked up from germline, CDR1 is SEHNR and CDR2 is FQNEAQ (reference sequence). DNA of the CDR3: TGTGCCAGCAGCTTAGGTTCCGGGGAGCTGTTTTTT. It specifies CASSLGSGELFF.

CDR3 DNA sequence: TGTGCCAGCAGCTTGGAGACAGGGTACTACGAGCAGTACTTC. Translating it yields CASSLETGYYEQYF. This chain joins TRBV5-4 and TRBJ2-7; 7 bases map to TRBD1. The CDR3 sequence is 14 residues long. Losses at the gene ends were 0 bases for V and 3 bases for J; bases not matched to a gene: 3. The germline V gene has CDR1 SGHNT and CDR2 YYREEE (reference sequence).

V and J are TRBV5-1 and TRBJ2-1, with unresolved D. This CDR3 has 12 residues. Germline lookup yields CDR1 SGHRS and CDR2 YFSETQ. V lost 1 base and J 9 bases, leaving 8 bases between the germline ends. The CDR3 loop is CASSLIGGEQFF. CDR3 nucleotide sequence: TGCGCCAGCAGCTTGATAGGTGGTGAGCAGTTCTTC.

J is TRBJ1-6 and V is TRBV27, with no clear D. In germline, CDR1 is MNHEY, CDR2 SMNVEV (reference sequence). The V and J ends lost 4 bases and 8 bases respectively, with 18 bases between them. CDR3 length: 16 residues. CDR3 loop: CASSSHPGLGDSPLHF. The CDR3 DNA is TGTGCCAGCAGTTCACATCCGGGCTTGGGTGATTCACCCCTCCACTTT.

The chain employs TRBV28 and TRBJ2-1; 8 bases are shared with TRBD1. With 6 bases clipped from V and 5 bases from J, the junction kept 9 bases outside the gene matches. This CDR3 has 15 residues. The V gene's germline CDR1 is MDHEN and CDR2 SYDVKM. The CDR3 region has the DNA TGTGCCAGCAGCCGTTTGGGACAGGACAACAATGAGCAGTTCTTC. Translating it yields CASSRLGQDNNEQFF. Full variable domain (outside the CDR3, taken from reference TRBV28 and TRBJ2-1): DVKVTQSSRYLVKRTGEKVFLECVQDMDHENMFWYRQDPGLGLRLIYFSYDVKMKEKGDIPEGYSVSREKKERFSLILESASTNQTSMYLCASSRLGQDNNEQFFGPGTRLTVL.

V and J are TRBV23-1 and TRBJ2-7; D is uncertain. TRBV23-1 has ORF status, its function being uncertain. The CDR3 totals 14 residues. V shed 2 bases and J shed 1 base, with 9 bases lying between them. CDR3 loop: CASSQNHFSYEQYF. The CDR3 region has the DNA TGCGCCAGCAGTCAAAATCACTTTTCCTACGAGCAGTACTTC.

This chain connects TRBV11-3 to TRBJ2-3; D ambiguous. Germline V gene data show CDR1 as SGHNT and CDR2 as YENEEA. V lost 5 bases to trimming and J lost 2 bases, with 5 bases between them. The CDR3 loop spans 12 amino acids. The CDR3 here is CASSPVTDTQYF. The CDR3 DNA sequence: TGTGCCAGCAGCCCAGTCACAGATACGCAGTATTTT.